These 20 T cell receptor beta chains share one sample of origin, sequenced in a study of shared clonotypes between healthy human individuals. Assay used: immunoSEQ multiplex PCR; TCRdb lists only in-frame clones, some missing. The sample yields about 450,000 clones, approximately 79% seen once. The material sequenced was PBMCs. The receptor set was obtained from a woman between 35 and 50 years old in good health. Some clones in this sample may be carry-over from other donors' samples.

CDR3 protein: CASSEGRSYEQYF. CDR3 coding DNA: TGTGCCAGCAGTGAGGGGAGGTCCTACGAGCAGTACTTC. The rearrangement uses TRBV6-1 and TRBJ2-7, with D perhaps matching TRBD2 (6 bases). Deletions cut 3 bases from V and 1 base from J, with 7 bases between. This CDR3 has 13 amino acids. Per the germline V gene, CDR1 is MNHNS and CDR2 is SASEGT.

The chain employs TRBV2 and TRBJ2-7; 7 bases are a match to TRBD2. Per germline, CDR1 SNHLY and CDR2 FYNNEI. V shed 6 bases and J 13 bases; nucleotides not matched to a gene: 15. The CDR3 consists of 13 residues. CDR3 sequence: CASSPGGSRPRYF. The CDR3 DNA reads as TGTGCCAGCAGCCCGGGGGGAAGTCGTCCGCGCTACTTC.

The rearrangement uses TRBV19 and TRBJ2-2, with TRBD2 matching over 12 bases. With 4 bases clipped from V and 6 bases from J, the junction kept 3 bases outside the gene matches. Germline values: CDR1 LNHDA, CDR2 SQIVND (reference sequence). This CDR3 has 15 amino acids. The DNA for the CDR3 is TGTGCCAGTAGTACTAGCGGGAGGGGGGCCGGGGAGCTGTTTTTT. Translating it yields CASSTSGRGAGELFF.

The rearrangement links TRBV7-9 to TRBJ2-2; TRBD2 matches 10 bases. Germline CDR1 and CDR2: SEHNR and FQNEAQ (reference sequence). There are 16 residues in the CDR3. V trimming: 0 bases; J trimming: 5 bases; junction bases outside the gene matches: 3. DNA of the CDR3: TGTGCCAGCAGCTTAGCCCTAGCGGGAGTTACCGGGGAGCTGTTTTTT. Its translation is CASSLALAGVTGELFF.

The chain links TRBV2 to TRBJ1-5, with D maybe TRBD1 (5 bases). CDR1 and CDR2 (germline): SNHLY, FYNNEI. This CDR3 comprises 15 residues. V lost 7 bases and J lost 1, with 14 bases in between. CDR3 bases: TGTGCCAGCAAGTTTCGGGGGGAGAGCAATCAGCCCCAGCATTTT. Its translation: CASKFRGESNQPQHF.

This clone was found a few times. The chain couples TRBV4-1 to TRBJ2-2; 12 bases agree with TRBD2. This CDR3 spans 18 amino acids. The J segment lost 0 bases and the V segment lost 2 bases, leaving 4 bases of the junction unmatched. CDR1 is MGHRA, CDR2 YSYEKL, per germline. The CDR3 coding sequence is TGCGCCAGCAGCCAAAGGACTAGCGGGACCGCGAACACCGGGGAGCTGTTTTTT. This encodes CASSQRTSGTANTGELFF.

V gene TRBV7-8 combines with J gene TRBJ2-7; 7 nucleotides line up with TRBD2. This CDR3 spans 14 amino acids. CDR1 is SGHVS, CDR2 FQNEAQ, per germline. After removal of 6 bases from V and 1 base from J, the junction contained 6 bases not matched to a gene. The DNA of the CDR3 is TGTGCCAGCAGGGTAACTAGCGCGTCCTACGAGCAGTACTTC. As protein: CASRVTSASYEQYF.

This chain uses TRBV5-6 with TRBJ1-2; D uncertain. V was trimmed by 2 bases and J by 4 bases, leaving 6 bases between them. The CDR3 runs to 12 residues. Germline V lookup: CDR1 SGHDT, CDR2 YYEEEE. The CDR3 nucleotides are TGTGCCAGCAGCTTCTTTAGCTATGGCTACACCTTC. Translating gives CASSFFSYGYTF.

This sequence joins TRBV10-1 and TRBJ2-7, with D perhaps given as TRBD1 or TRBD2 (5 bases each). CDR1 WNHNN and CDR2 SYGVQD come from the germline V gene (reference sequence). Trimming stripped 3 bases from V and 1 base from J, with 19 bases between. CDR3 size: 17 residues. The CDR3 here is CASSEPGTASKSYEQYF. Written as DNA, the CDR3 is TGCGCCAGCAGTGAACCCGGGACCGCGAGTAAGTCCTACGAGCAGTACTTC.

This clone appeared a few times. The chain couples TRBV27 to TRBJ1-1; 8 positions agree with TRBD1. There are 15 residues in the CDR3. Unmatched junction bases numbered 9, after V lost 5 bases and J lost 4 bases. The V gene's germline CDR1 is MNHEY and CDR2 SMNVEV (reference sequence). In DNA, the CDR3 is TGTGCCAGCAGTCCGGACAGGGTCCGATTCACTGAAGCTTTCTTT. It translates to CASSPDRVRFTEAFF.

Details on this clone: This likely came from a read error, as a far larger clone is one base away. This specimen includes other DNA sequences encoding the same CDR3. This chain connects TRBV5-1 to TRBJ2-7; 9 bases map to TRBD2. This CDR3 is 15 amino acids long. Germline CDR1 reads SGHRS; CDR2 reads YFSETQ. The CDR3 DNA reads TGCGCCAGCAGCTTGGGGGCGGGAGGGCCGGGTGAGCAATACTTC. As protein: CASSLGAGGPGEQYF.

The rearrangement links TRBV5-6 to TRBJ2-5; TRBD2 is a possible D gene (6 bases). The CDR3 has 15 amino acids. CDR1 and CDR2 from the germline V gene are SGHDT and YYEEEE. Trimming stripped 3 bases from V and 4 bases from J, with 16 bases between. Here the CDR3 reads CASSWTGLPVETQYF. CDR3 bases: TGTGCCAGCAGCTGGACGGGACTCCCCGTAGAGACCCAGTACTTC.

A note on this clone: A much larger clone sits a single nucleotide away, making a read error possible. V is TRBV6-1 and J is TRBJ1-4; possible D gene TRBD1, 5 bases. The CDR3 extends over 14 amino acids. V dropped 6 bases and J dropped 8 bases, with 16 bases sitting between them. The germline V gene has CDR1 MNHNS and CDR2 SASEGT. CDR3 residues: CASRVGTGGEKLFF. DNA for the CDR3: TGTGCCAGCAGGGTCGGGACGGGAGGAGAAAAACTGTTTTTT.

The V and J genes are TRBV2 and TRBJ2-1; D call uncertain. Deletions cut 7 bases from V and 8 bases from J, with 12 bases between. This CDR3 is 12 amino acids long. Germline V CDR1 and CDR2: SNHLY, FYNNEI. CDR3 bases: TGTGCCAGCATGATTGAGCGCCATGAGCAGTTCTTC. Its translation: CASMIERHEQFF. Supplemented by reference TRBV2 and TRBJ2-1, the full variable domain reads EPEVTQTPSHQVTQMGQEVILRCVPISNHLYFYWYRQILGQKVEFLVSFYNNEISEKSEIFDDQFSVERPDGSNFTLKIRSTKLEDSAMYFCASMIERHEQFFGPGTRLTVL.

This chain uses TRBV27 with TRBJ2-7; D is uncertain. Germline V gene data show CDR1 as MNHEY and CDR2 as SMNVEV (reference sequence). The V end lost 2 bases, the J end lost 2 bases, and 10 bases lay between the germline ends. CDR3 length: 14 residues. The CDR3 DNA is TGTGCCAGCAGTTTACATCAGTCCCCCTACGAGCAGTACTTC. Protein: CASSLHQSPYEQYF.

The CDR3 region is CASSIGLVNEQFF. CDR3 coding DNA: TGTGCCAGTAGTATCGGCCTAGTCAATGAGCAGTTCTTC. The chain combines TRBV19 with TRBJ2-1, with D uncertain. The CDR3 runs to 13 residues. V shed 3 bases and J shed 6 bases, with 9 bases lying between them. In germline, CDR1 is LNHDA, CDR2 SQIVND (reference sequence). The whole variable domain, remainder taken from reference TRBV19 and TRBJ2-1, is DGGITQSPKYLFRKEGQNVTLSCEQNLNHDAMYWYRQDPGQGLRLIYYSQIVNDFQKGDIAEGYSVSREKKESFPLTVTSAQKNPTAFYLCASSIGLVNEQFFGPGTRLTVL.

The chain links TRBV4-2 to TRBJ2-5; 10 bases match TRBD2. Germline V gene sequence: CDR1 LGHNA, CDR2 YNFKEQ. The CDR3 extends over 15 amino acids. V trimming: 1 base; J trimming: 2 bases; junction bases outside the gene matches: 1. The CDR3 DNA follows: TGTGCCAGCAGCCAAGGACTAGCGGGTCAAGAGACCCAGTACTTC. It is translated as CASSQGLAGQETQYF.

This chain links TRBV4-2 with TRBJ2-5; 7 bases align to TRBD1. Gene TRBJ2-7 matches the end of the DNA better, so the J call may be wrong. The CDR3 has 15 amino acids. Germline V gene data show CDR1 as LGHNA and CDR2 as YNFKEQ. In DNA form, the CDR3 reads TGTGCCAGCAGCCAGTTAGGAGACAGGGTCTACGAGCAGTACTTC. Protein sequence: CASSQLGDRVYEQYF.

The chain uses TRBV30 and TRBJ2-5, with D uncertain. The CDR3 has 12 amino acids. Germline CDR1 GTSNPN, CDR2 SVGIG (reference sequence). The V end lost 2 bases, the J end lost 5 bases, and 9 bases lay between the germline ends. In DNA, the CDR3 is TGTGCCTGGAGTACGACCGCGGAGACCCAGTACTTC. Its protein is CAWSTTAETQYF.

The gene calls are TRBV5-1 and TRBJ2-7; 11 nucleotides line up with TRBD1. The CDR3 has 14 amino acids. After removal of 4 bases from V and 3 bases from J, the junction contained 3 bases not matched to a gene. Germline values: CDR1 SGHRS, CDR2 YFSETQ. The CDR3 DNA sequence: TGCGCCAGCAGCGGGGGACAGGGGGTCTACGAGCAGTACTTC. Protein sequence: CASSGGQGVYEQYF.